The text below deals with one T cell receptor (beta chain). TCRdb's copy holds only in-frame clones and misses some; the assay was immunoSEQ multiplex PCR. There are about 230,000 clones in the sample; about 79% occur only once, and more than 1.2% lies in the top ten. The sample is drawn from a study of blood T cell repertoires in COVID-19. Study context: From T cells, B-cell-depleted T cells, or PBMCs came the material, which was cDNA or gDNA.

Trimming shortened V by 2 bases and J by 2 bases, and 11 bases separated the two germline ends. Germline CDR1 SGHKS, CDR2 YYEKEE (reference sequence). The CDR3 spans 14 residues. The chain uses TRBV5-5 and TRBJ2-7; D gene ambiguous. The sample taken for sequencing was peripheral blood. The receptor's source is a woman in her 40s who had recovered from COVID-19. The CDR3 protein is CASSFGSEPYEQYF. CDR3 sequence (DNA): TGTGCCAGCAGCTTCGGGTCAGAACCCTACGAGCAGTACTTC.